One and the same sample provided the 20 T cell receptor beta chains below, sequenced in a study of blood T cell repertoires in COVID-19. The table came from immunoSEQ multiplex PCR; TCRdb's copy has only in-frame clones and leaves some out. This table has about 260,000 clones, 84% appearing once. What was sequenced was peripheral blood. The source of these receptors is a woman between 40 and 55 years old who had recovered from COVID-19.

The chain employs TRBV29-1 and TRBJ1-1, with a weak D call TRBD1 (5 bases). This CDR3 region has 15 residues. The ends were cut back, 6 bases at V and 3 bases at J, with 20 bases in the middle. Looked up from germline, CDR1 is SQVTM and CDR2 is ANQGSEA. This CDR3 is CSVQGPDYEDTEAFF. Here the CDR3 DNA reads TGCAGCGTCCAGGGCCCCGATTATGAAGACACTGAAGCTTTCTTT.

In nucleotides, the CDR3 is TGTGCCAGCAGTTACGAGGGGACAGCGCAGTACTTC. Its translation is CASSYEGTAQYF. The chain combines TRBV6-5 with TRBJ2-7; 7 bases fit TRBD1. This CDR3 contains 12 residues. Trimming at V came to 2 bases and at J to 9 bases, leaving 4 bases not matched to a gene. Germline loops: CDR1 MNHEY, CDR2 SVGAGI.

This chain connects TRBV7-7 to TRBJ2-1; 10 nucleotides align to TRBD1. Germline V gene sequence: CDR1 SSHAT, CDR2 FNYEAQ (reference sequence). This CDR3 contains 15 residues. The ends lost 5 bases at V and 6 bases at J; junction bases unmatched: 7. In nucleotides, the CDR3 is TGTGCCAGCAGCCCCGGGACAGGGGCCGCCAATGAGCAGTTCTTC. Protein sequence: CASSPGTGAANEQFF.

The CDR3 nucleotides are TGTGCCAGCAGCTTATCAGCGTACACCGGGGAGCTGTTTTTT. It encodes CASSLSAYTGELFF. This chain joins TRBV7-3 and TRBJ2-2; D remains ambiguous. This CDR3 spans 14 amino acids. V lost 2 bases and J lost 3, with 7 bases in between. CDR1 is SGHTA and CDR2 is FQGTGA in the germline V gene.

The chain carries TRBV2 and TRBJ2-3, with TRBD2 matching over 13 bases. Per germline, CDR1 SNHLY and CDR2 FYNNEI. Trimming took 7 bases from V and 4 from J; bases not matched to a gene: 8. This CDR3 has 16 amino acids. This CDR3 is CASKLAGGPRADTQYF. The CDR3, as DNA: TGTGCCAGCAAACTAGCGGGGGGGCCTAGGGCAGATACGCAGTATTTT.

The chain is built from TRBV30 and TRBJ1-2; D not certain. Per germline, CDR1 GTSNPN and CDR2 SVGIG (reference sequence). This CDR3 is 15 amino acids long. V was trimmed by 2 bases and J by 5 bases, leaving 18 bases between them. The CDR3 DNA reads as TGTGCCTGGAGTAACGCGAGCACCCTTTGGTATGGCTACACCTTC. Residues: CAWSNASTLWYGYTF.

V usage is TRBV11-2 and J usage is TRBJ1-4; TRBD1 might be the D (5 bases). CDR1 and CDR2 from the germline V gene are SGHAT and FQNNGV. The CDR3 is made up of 13 amino acids. With 6 bases removed from V and 8 bases from J, the gap between germline ends came to 13 bases. The CDR3 nucleotides are TGTGCCAGCAGACGGCAGGGCGACGAAAAACTGTTTTTT. Translated: CASRRQGDEKLFF.

A few counts support this clone. The rearrangement links TRBV19 to TRBJ1-6; TRBD1 agrees at 11 bases. This CDR3 comprises 14 residues. The germline gives CDR1 LNHDA, CDR2 SQIVND (reference sequence). Germline trimming cut 5 bases from V and 9 bases from J; bases unmatched to any gene: 3. The CDR3 sequence: CASSPGQGASPLHF. The CDR3 region has the DNA TGTGCCAGTAGTCCCGGACAGGGGGCTTCACCCCTCCACTTT.

The chain uses TRBV11-3 and TRBJ1-4; D not resolved. The germline V and J ends were trimmed by 1 base and 5 bases, with 11 bases remaining between them. The CDR3 has 15 amino acids. Germline-derived CDR1 and CDR2 are SGHNT and YENEEA. CDR3 DNA: TGTGCCAGCAGCTTAGGAAGACTCCTGAATGAAAAACTGTTTTTT. Translation: CASSLGRLLNEKLFF.

The sample holds one count of this clone. The chain recombines TRBV3-1 (or the pseudogene TRBV3-2) with TRBJ2-2; 8 positions match TRBD2. The CDR3 is 15 amino acids. The germline CDR1 and CDR2 sequences are LGHDT and YNNKEL (reference sequence). V was clipped by 2 bases and J by 6 bases; unmatched bases: 5. The CDR3 region is CASSQSSGDPGELFF. DNA of the CDR3: TGTGCCAGCAGCCAAAGTAGCGGGGACCCCGGGGAGCTGTTTTTT.

The rearrangement uses TRBV4-1 and TRBJ2-1; 12 nucleotides align to TRBD1. The trim removed 4 bases at V and 7 bases at J, leaving 8 bases unmatched. The CDR3 sequence is 16 residues long. CDR1 and CDR2 (germline): MGHRA, YSYEKL. The CDR3 is CASSRAGTGGRNEQFF. DNA for the CDR3: TGCGCCAGCAGCCGAGCCGGGACAGGGGGCAGGAATGAGCAGTTCTTC.

The gene calls are TRBV30 and TRBJ2-1; 12 bases map to TRBD1. The CDR3 length is 14 residues. Germline V gives CDR1 GTSNPN, CDR2 SVGIG (reference sequence). Trimming cost V 3 bases and J 9 bases; bases outside gene matches: 6. Here the CDR3 DNA reads TGTGCCTGGAGAGGGACAGGGGGCTCGGGTGAGCAGTTCTTC. Translation gives CAWRGTGGSGEQFF.

With regard to this clone: This sample includes further DNA sequences coding for the same CDR3. The chain has TRBV5-1 and TRBJ1-1; TRBD1 agrees at 7 bases. Germline V gives CDR1 SGHRS, CDR2 YFSETQ. V gave up 2 bases and J gave up 3 bases; unmatched junction bases: 4. The CDR3 totals 14 residues. The chain's CDR3 is CASSLGGADTEAFF. The CDR3 coding sequence is TGCGCCAGCAGCTTAGGGGGCGCCGACACTGAAGCTTTCTTT.

The chain carries TRBV9 and TRBJ2-1, with no clear D. This CDR3 comprises 17 residues. V was pared by 0 bases and J by 0 bases, with 13 bases between. CDR1 and CDR2 (germline): SGDLS, YYNGEE. CDR3 region: CASSVVAAQSSYNEQFF. As DNA, the CDR3 is TGTGCCAGCAGCGTAGTAGCAGCTCAGAGCTCCTACAATGAGCAGTTCTTC.

DNA of the CDR3: TGCGCCAGCAGCGACCCCTCACAGGGCTCCGAGCAGTACTTC. This codes for CASSDPSQGSEQYF. The chain links TRBV5-1 to TRBJ2-7; maybe TRBD1 (6 bases). The CDR3 is made up of 14 amino acids. V shed 4 bases and J shed 6 bases, with 17 bases lying between them. Germline CDR1 is SGHRS and CDR2 is YFSETQ.

This clone was seen only once. The J gene is TRBJ1-2, the V gene TRBV5-4; D perhaps matches TRBD1 (6 bases). The CDR3 extends over 18 amino acids. The V end lost 1 base, the J end lost 4 bases, and 23 bases lay between the germline ends. Germline CDR1 reads SGHNT; CDR2 reads YYREEE (reference sequence). CDR3 in amino acids: CASSLPAANRDYGYGYTF. CDR3 sequence (DNA): TGTGCCAGCAGCTTGCCCGCGGCTAACAGGGATTATGGCTATGGCTACACCTTC. The variable domain in full, with the rest retrieved from reference TRBV5-4 and TRBJ1-2, is ETGVTQSPTHLIKTRGQQVTLRCSSQSGHNTVSWYQQALGQGPQFIFQYYREEENGRGNFPPRFSGLQFPNYSSELNVNALELDDSALYLCASSLPAANRDYGYGYTFGSGTRLTVV.

The gene calls are TRBV7-8 and TRBJ2-5, with a tentative D call TRBD2 (5 bases). V dropped 5 bases and J dropped 5 bases, with 15 bases sitting between them. CDR1 is SGHVS, CDR2 FQNEAQ, per germline. The CDR3 totals 14 residues. This chain's CDR3 is CASSADWGWETQYF. The CDR3 DNA sequence: TGTGCCAGCAGCGCGGACTGGGGATGGGAGACCCAGTACTTC.

The gene calls are TRBV28 and TRBJ2-1, with a possible D match to TRBD2 (7 bases). The CDR3 is made up of 18 amino acids. The ends were cut back, 3 bases at V and 0 bases at J, with 18 bases in the middle. Germline V gene sequence: CDR1 MDHEN, CDR2 SYDVKM. CDR3 protein: CASSLDPLRGPSYNEQFF. The CDR3 DNA reads TGTGCCAGCAGTTTGGACCCCTTGCGGGGGCCCTCCTACAATGAGCAGTTCTTC.

The chain links TRBV6-5 to TRBJ2-3, with TRBD2 as a possible D gene (5 bases). CDR3 length: 12 residues. Germline CDR1 MNHEY, CDR2 SVGAGI. V was trimmed by 5 bases and J by 8 bases, leaving 11 bases between them. CDR3 residues: CASSLAPSTQYF. The CDR3 DNA reads as TGTGCCAGCAGTCTAGCCCCCAGTACGCAGTATTTT.

The chain employs TRBV5-1 and TRBJ2-2; D gene uncertain. This CDR3 has 12 amino acids. Germline loops: CDR1 SGHRS, CDR2 YFSETQ. Trimming took off 4 bases at V and 1 base at J, with 2 bases between the two ends. The CDR3 loop is CASSQNTGELFF. The CDR3 nucleotides are TGCGCCAGCAGCCAGAACACCGGGGAGCTGTTTTTT. The variable domain in full, completed from reference TRBV5-1 and TRBJ2-2, reads KAGVTQTPRYLIKTRGQQVTLSCSPISGHRSVSWYQQTPGQGLQFLFEYFSETQRNKGNFPGRFSGRQFSNSRSEMNVSTLELGDSALYLCASSQNTGELFFGEGSRLTVL.